This TCR beta chain is from a study of identical twins. This clonotype has just a few counts. Its matching antigen is unknown. Healthy Caucasians provided all donations. Findings of the study overall: High-abundance cord blood beta clonotypes had fewer insertions; memory repertoires showed none. Weaker excess twin sharing was seen among beta out-of-frame sequences.

TCRdb re-called the 5' RACE reads through MiXCR, storing one row per CDR3 protein. The sample records about 240,000 distinct CDR3 sequences, roughly a tenth being singletons. This sequence originates from a man in his forties or fifties in good health. Sample: memory T cells sorted from blood.

CDR3 nucleotide sequence: TGCGCCAGCAGCTTGGGGGGTATAGATACGCAGTATTTT. It codes for CASSLGGIDTQYF. The J gene is TRBJ2-3, the V gene TRBV5-1; D is unclear. There are 13 residues in the CDR3. Trimming took off 0 bases at V and 5 bases at J, with 7 bases between the two ends. The germline V gene encodes CDR1 SGHRS and CDR2 YFSETQ.